One and the same sample provided the 29 T cell receptor beta chains below, sequenced in a study of OX40 agonist ivuxolimab in advanced cancers. The protocol was immunoSEQ multiplex PCR, while the TCRdb copy is restricted to in-frame clones and leaves out a portion. The profile shows tens of thousands of clones, approximately 92% of them singletons. The sample was CD4+ or CD8+ T cells sorted from blood, taken in a trial of the OX40 agonist ivuxolimab. The receptor set was obtained from an adult with an advanced solid tumor such as melanoma, head and neck, liver or kidney cancer.

The chain combines TRBV6-5 with TRBJ2-2, with D possibly matching TRBD2 (5 bases). From germline, CDR1 is MNHEY and CDR2 SVGAGI. V gave up 2 bases and J gave up 4 bases, with 8 bases separating them. This CDR3 has 14 amino acids. CDR3 protein: CASSYPSGTGELFF. In DNA form, the CDR3 reads TGTGCCAGCAGTTACCCCAGCGGCACCGGGGAGCTGTTTTTT.

The chain recombines TRBV6-1 with TRBJ1-2; possibly TRBD1 for D (6 bases). The V end was cut by 8 bases, the J end by 7 bases, with 14 bases between. Germline loops: CDR1 MNHNS, CDR2 SASEGT. CDR3 size: 12 residues. The CDR3: CASAIWDTGYTF. The CDR3 DNA follows: TGTGCCAGCGCTATTTGGGACACTGGCTACACCTTC.

This clone was seen just once. The chain recombines TRBV25-1 with TRBJ1-4, with 9 bases matching TRBD1. With V trimmed by 2 bases and J by 8 bases, 6 bases remained unmatched. Germline V CDR1 and CDR2: MGHDK, SYGVNS. This CDR3 comprises 15 residues. CDR3 nucleotides: TGTGCCAGCAGTGAAGAGGGGACAGGGTGGGAAAAACTGTTTTTT. Protein: CASSEEGTGWEKLFF. The full variable domain, its missing parts supplied by reference TRBV25-1 and TRBJ1-4, is EADIYQTPRYLVIGTGKKITLECSQTMGHDKMYWYQQDPGMELHLIHYSYGVNSTEKGDLSSESTVSRIRTEHFPLTLESARPSHTSQYLCASSEEGTGWEKLFFGSGTQLSVL.

For the CDR3, the DNA is TGCAGCGTTGAAGCAGCGGGTGAACTTCTGACCCAGTACTTC. Its translation: CSVEAAGELLTQYF. The rearrangement links TRBV29-1 to TRBJ2-5; D possibly corresponds to TRBD2 (6 bases). V lost 1 base, J lost 7 bases, and 16 bases lay in between. Germline CDR1 is SQVTM and CDR2 is ANQGSEA. The CDR3 spans 14 residues.

The V gene is TRBV18, the J gene TRBJ2-7; TRBD2 aligns across 7 bases. Germline CDR1 is KGHSH and CDR2 is LQKENI. Trimming removed 6 bases from V and 3 bases from J; junction bases left unmatched: 14. This CDR3 has 16 residues. In nucleotides, the CDR3 is TGTGCCAGCTCGGCCGCCCCTAACGGGGGGAACTACGAGCAGTACTTC. Protein sequence: CASSAAPNGGNYEQYF.

The chain is built from TRBV21-1 and TRBJ2-7; the table's TRBD2 call for D was not verified on the DNA. TRBV21-1 is assigned pseudogene status. The CDR3 sequence is 16 residues long. The CDR3 DNA reads TGTGCCAGCAGCAAAGGGGAGCGGCATTGGTGGGGCGAGCAGTACTTC. As protein: CASSKGERHWWGEQYF.

J is TRBJ1-1 and V is TRBV11-2, with D tentatively TRBD1 (6 bases). This CDR3 is 12 amino acids long. Germline values: CDR1 SGHAT, CDR2 FQNNGV. V dropped 8 bases and J dropped 7 bases, with 14 bases sitting between them. The CDR3 sequence: CASSLRDNEAFF. The CDR3 bases are TGTGCCAGCTCCCTAAGGGACAATGAAGCTTTCTTT.

This chain connects TRBV7-8 to TRBJ1-3; weak D call: TRBD1 (5 bases). The germline V gene has CDR1 SGHVS and CDR2 FQNEAQ. The CDR3 is 14 residues long. Trimming stripped 3 bases from V and 3 bases from J, with 9 bases between. DNA for the CDR3: TGTGCCAGCAGCTTGGGGGGGGTTGGAAACACCATATATTTT. It specifies CASSLGGVGNTIYF. Complete variable domain (other parts from reference TRBV7-8 and TRBJ1-3): GAGVSQSPRYKVAKRGQDVALRCDPISGHVSLFWYQQALGQGPEFLTYFQNEAQLDKSGLPSDRFFAERPEGSVSTLKIQRTQQEDSAVYLCASSLGGVGNTIYFGEGSWLTVV.

The gene calls are TRBV10-3 and TRBJ2-7; the D is unclear. This CDR3 has 15 residues. V lost 0 bases and J 0 bases, leaving 9 bases between the germline ends. Germline V gene data show CDR1 as ENHRY and CDR2 as SYGVKD. Written as DNA, the CDR3 is TGTGCCATCAGTGAGTCTAAGGCCGGCTCCTACGAGCAGTACTTC. Its translation: CAISESKAGSYEQYF.

The chain has TRBV5-1 and TRBJ2-5; no firm D call. Looked up from germline, CDR1 is SGHRS and CDR2 is YFSETQ. This CDR3 spans 13 amino acids. V was clipped by 4 bases and J by 3 bases, with 10 bases between them. CDR3 sequence (DNA): TGCGCCAGCAGCCCCCAGGCAAAAGAGACCCAGTACTTC. It encodes CASSPQAKETQYF.

This clone was found once. V gene TRBV4-2 combines with J gene TRBJ1-5, with a weak D call TRBD1 (6 bases). CDR1 LGHNA and CDR2 YNFKEQ come from the germline V gene. V dropped 1 base and J dropped 6 bases, with 16 bases sitting between them. The CDR3 totals 16 residues. CDR3: CASSQVAVGGGQPQHF. The CDR3, as DNA: TGTGCCAGCAGCCAAGTGGCGGTAGGGGGAGGTCAGCCCCAGCATTTT.

The chain has TRBV28 and TRBJ2-1, with D perhaps TRBD1 (6 bases). Trimming left V 2 bases short and J 2 bases short, with 10 bases between. CDR1 MDHEN and CDR2 SYDVKM come from the germline V gene. The CDR3 length is 15 residues. CDR3 nucleotide sequence: TGTGCCAGCAGTTTACGGGACAAGGCCTACAATGAGCAGTTCTTC. This codes for CASSLRDKAYNEQFF.

The CDR3 DNA reads TGTGCCAGCAGCTTTCGAACAGGGGCTGGAAGTCAGCCCCAGCATTTT. It is translated as CASSFRTGAGSQPQHF. The chain has TRBV21-1 and TRBJ1-5; no DNA check was done on the table's D call, TRBD1. TRBV21-1 is a listed pseudogene. This CDR3 is 16 amino acids long.

The V gene is TRBV5-5, the J gene TRBJ1-2; tentative D call: TRBD1 (5 bases). This CDR3 has 17 residues. Germline CDR1 reads SGHKS; CDR2 reads YYEKEE (reference sequence). V was clipped by 4 bases and J by 0 bases, with 19 bases between them. CDR3 in DNA: TGTGCCAGCAGCCATTCGCGCTCAGGGAGGGCTAACTATGGCTACACCTTC. This gives the protein CASSHSRSGRANYGYTF.

The chain has TRBV5-1 and TRBJ2-6; the D is unclear. This CDR3 is built from 18 residues. Germline V lookup: CDR1 SGHRS, CDR2 YFSETQ. The V end was cut by 1 base, the J end by 0 bases, with 14 bases between. CDR3 sequence reads: CASSLLSGGSSGANVLTF. The CDR3 coding sequence is TGCGCCAGCAGCTTGTTGTCGGGCGGCAGCTCTGGGGCCAACGTCCTGACTTTC.

The chain uses TRBV10-3 and TRBJ2-5; 12 bases align to TRBD2. This CDR3 comprises 15 residues. Looked up from germline, CDR1 is ENHRY and CDR2 is SYGVKD. With V trimmed by 7 bases and J by 5 bases, 8 bases remained unmatched. CDR3 sequence (DNA): TGTGCCATCACCTCTACCGGGACTAGCGGGGAGACCCAGTACTTC. It is translated as CAITSTGTSGETQYF.

The rearrangement uses TRBV18 and TRBJ2-4; 7 bases are a match to TRBD2. This CDR3 is built from 15 residues. Per the germline V gene, CDR1 is KGHSH and CDR2 is LQKENI. V was clipped by 1 base and J by 7 bases; unmatched bases: 7. The CDR3 sequence is CASSPRSAGVNIQYF. DNA of the CDR3: TGTGCCAGCTCACCACGATCGGCGGGAGTGAACATTCAGTACTTC.

This clone was seen a handful of times. This chain connects TRBV21-1 to TRBJ1-5; the tabulated D call, TRBD1, remains unverified against the DNA. TRBV21-1 is marked as a pseudogene. The CDR3 contains 18 residues. The CDR3 here is CASSKTTGPGLPDQPQHF. The CDR3 bases are TGTGCCAGCAGCAAGACGACAGGGCCCGGGCTTCCCGATCAGCCCCAGCATTTT.

CDR3 in DNA: TGCGCCAGCAGCTTGACAGGACAGGGAGAGAATAGTGGGGCCAACGTCCTGACTTTC. Amino acids: CASSLTGQGENSGANVLTF. This chain links TRBV5-1 with TRBJ2-6, with 8 bases identical to TRBD1. Losses at the gene ends were 1 base for V and 3 bases for J; bases not matched to a gene: 12. The CDR3 length is 19 residues. CDR1 and CDR2 from the germline V gene are SGHRS and YFSETQ.

V and J are TRBV10-3 and TRBJ1-6; TRBD1 is a possible D gene (5 bases). This CDR3 region has 12 residues. Germline-derived CDR1 and CDR2 are ENHRY and SYGVKD. V was shortened by 6 bases and J by 9 bases, with 9 bases between the two germline ends. The DNA of the CDR3 is TGTGCCATCAGGGAGGGGAGTTCACCCCTCCACTTT. Translating it yields CAIREGSSPLHF.

The chain employs TRBV5-4 and TRBJ2-5; 9 bases are a match to TRBD1. Germline-derived CDR1 and CDR2 are SGHNT and YYREEE (reference sequence). Germline trimming cut 0 bases from V and 2 bases from J; bases unmatched to any gene: 11. This CDR3 comprises 18 residues. The CDR3 DNA follows: TGTGCCAGCAGCTTGGGGAGACCGGGACAGGGAGAGCAAGAGACCCAGTACTTC. Protein product: CASSLGRPGQGEQETQYF.

The chain has TRBV5-1 and TRBJ2-3; 7 bases match TRBD1. This CDR3 has 16 amino acids. Germline CDR1 is SGHRS and CDR2 is YFSETQ. V shed 4 bases and J 0 bases; nucleotides not matched to a gene: 8. CDR3 protein: CASSEAGGGSTDTQYF. The CDR3 DNA follows: TGCGCCAGCAGCGAGGCAGGGGGTGGGAGCACAGATACGCAGTATTTT. The full variable domain, its missing parts supplied by reference TRBV5-1 and TRBJ2-3, is KAGVTQTPRYLIKTRGQQVTLSCSPISGHRSVSWYQQTPGQGLQFLFEYFSETQRNKGNFPGRFSGRQFSNSRSEMNVSTLELGDSALYLCASSEAGGGSTDTQYFGPGTRLTVL.

The J gene is TRBJ1-4, the V gene TRBV6-5; a possible D gene is TRBD1 (5 bases). Germline CDR1 MNHEY, CDR2 SVGAGI. Trimming pared 8 bases from V and 4 bases from J, leaving 11 bases between. This CDR3 spans 13 amino acids. The CDR3 region is CASGRGLNEKLFF. The CDR3 coding sequence is TGTGCCAGCGGGAGGGGCCTTAATGAAAAACTGTTTTTT.

In regard to this clone: This same CDR3 is encoded by further DNA sequences in the sample. The V gene is TRBV11-3, the J gene TRBJ2-5, with D perhaps matching TRBD1 (5 bases). Trimming removed 1 base at V and 2 bases at J, with 5 bases between. CDR3 length: 13 amino acids. Per the germline V gene, CDR1 is SGHNT and CDR2 is YENEEA. CDR3 residues: CASSLGTQETQYF. As DNA, the CDR3 is TGTGCCAGCAGCTTAGGGACACAAGAGACCCAGTACTTC. Combining the CDR3 with reference TRBV11-3 and TRBJ2-5 gives the whole variable domain EAGVVQSPRYKIIEKKQPVAFWCNPISGHNTLYWYLQNLGQGPELLIRYENEEAVDDSQLPKDRFSAERLKGVDSTLKIQPAELGDSAVYLCASSLGTQETQYFGPGTRLLVL.

V is TRBV9 and J is TRBJ2-7; D not resolved. The V gene's germline CDR1 is SGDLS and CDR2 YYNGEE. V was clipped by 2 bases and J by 0 bases, with 9 bases between them. This CDR3 has 14 residues. For the CDR3, the DNA is TGTGCCAGCAGCGTCGATCCTGGCTCCTACGAGCAGTACTTC. Protein product: CASSVDPGSYEQYF. Combining the CDR3 with reference TRBV9 and TRBJ2-7 gives the whole variable domain DSGVTQTPKHLITATGQRVTLRCSPRSGDLSVYWYQQSLDQGLQFLIQYYNGEERAKGNILERFSAQQFPDLHSELNLSSLELGDSALYFCASSVDPGSYEQYFGPGTRLTVT.

The gene calls are TRBV28 and TRBJ1-3; D ambiguous. The CDR3 covers 16 residues. The germline V and J ends were trimmed by 2 bases and 1 base, with 12 bases remaining between them. Germline assignment: CDR1 MDHEN and CDR2 SYDVKM. In DNA, the CDR3 is TGTGCCAGCAGTTTACCCCGTATACTTTCTGGAAACACCATATATTTT. Translating gives CASSLPRILSGNTIYF.

The CDR3 DNA reads as TGTGCCAGCAGTGAAGGGACTAGCGGGGGTGCAGATACGCAGTATTTT. Translation: CASSEGTSGGADTQYF. The chain couples TRBV2 to TRBJ2-3; 13 bases fit TRBD2. V lost 1 base to trimming and J lost 4 bases; unmatched junction nucleotides: 2. The CDR3 is 16 residues long. CDR1 SNHLY and CDR2 FYNNEI come from the germline V gene.

In the case of this clone: The same CDR3 arises from other DNA sequences in this sample as well. The chain links TRBV27 to TRBJ1-4; D gene uncertain. Germline loops: CDR1 MNHEY, CDR2 SMNVEV (reference sequence). V was clipped by 2 bases and J by 4 bases, with 14 bases between them. This CDR3 has 16 amino acids. CDR3 DNA sequence: TGTGCCAGCAGTTTAGGATTTCGGCACGGTAATGAAAAACTGTTTTTT. This codes for CASSLGFRHGNEKLFF.

This chain uses TRBV7-3 with TRBJ1-1; tentative D call: TRBD1 (6 bases). The V end lost 3 bases, the J end lost 1 base, and 9 bases lay between the germline ends. The CDR3 is 14 residues long. Germline-derived CDR1 and CDR2 are SGHTA and FQGTGA. CDR3 sequence (DNA): TGTGCCAGCAGCTTGACAGGTACGAACACTGAAGCTTTCTTT. It is translated as CASSLTGTNTEAFF.